The subject of this entry is one TCR beta chain. The data were produced by immunoSEQ multiplex PCR, yet TCRdb's version contains in-frame clones alone and is incomplete. Among 500,000 to 650,000 clones, roughly 79% were seen once, and the ten largest hold more than 10%. The data derive from a study of shared clonotypes between healthy human individuals. The germline CDR1 and CDR2 sequences are LGHNA and YNFKEQ. The CDR3 is made up of 15 amino acids. V was trimmed by 1 base and J by 9 bases, leaving 16 bases between them. This TCR came from a woman in her thirties or forties in good health. Some clones in this sample may be carry-over from other donors' samples. What was sequenced was PBMCs. This chain joins TRBV4-2 and TRBJ2-1; D uncertain. As DNA, the CDR3 is TGTGCCAGCAGCCAAGGCGGAAGTATGAGACTTGAGCAGTTCTTC. Protein sequence: CASSQGGSMRLEQFF.